What follows are 7 T cell receptor beta chains derived from one specimen sequenced in a study of ipilimumab plus nivolumab after autologous stem cell transplantation. Some clones are missing from TCRdb's copy, which holds only in-frame ones; the method was immunoSEQ multiplex PCR. The sample includes roughly 11,000 clones, 69% of them seen just once. This sample comprised PBMCs, obtained in a trial of ipilimumab plus nivolumab as post-transplant consolidation. These receptors all stem from a male donor with diffuse large B-cell lymphoma.

The V gene is TRBV1, the J gene TRBJ1-5; TRBD1, the table's D call, lacks a check against the DNA. TRBV1 is a pseudogene. This CDR3 contains 13 residues. The DNA for the CDR3 is TGCACCAGCATACAGGGGGCAGGTCAGCCCCAGCATTTT. This encodes CTSIQGAGQPQHF.

This clone was detected once. The chain is built from TRBV19 and TRBJ2-7; possibly TRBD2 for D (6 bases). CDR3 length: 14 amino acids. Per the germline V gene, CDR1 is LNHDA and CDR2 is SQIVND (reference sequence). The V gene lost 3 bases and the J gene lost 3 bases, with 12 bases spanning the gap. This chain's CDR3 is CASSISPSDYEQYF. CDR3 bases: TGTGCCAGTAGTATCTCTCCTAGCGACTACGAGCAGTACTTC. The entire variable domain, with the rest obtained from reference TRBV19 and TRBJ2-7, is as follows: DGGITQSPKYLFRKEGQNVTLSCEQNLNHDAMYWYRQDPGQGLRLIYYSQIVNDFQKGDIAEGYSVSREKKESFPLTVTSAQKNPTAFYLCASSISPSDYEQYFGPGTRLTVT.

In its sample, this clone was seen a few times. V and J are TRBV14 and TRBJ1-3, with D hard to call. CDR3 length equals 15 residues. Deletions cut 2 bases from V and 0 bases from J, with 8 bases between. Per the germline V gene, CDR1 is SGHDN and CDR2 is FVKESK. CDR3 loop: CASSQISSSGNTIYF. CDR3 bases: TGTGCCAGCAGCCAAATATCGAGCTCTGGAAACACCATATATTTT.

The gene calls are TRBV9 and TRBJ1-2; no reliable D call. Trimming took 7 bases from V and 4 from J, leaving 38 bases between them. The CDR3 sequence is 21 residues long. Germline CDR1 SGDLS, CDR2 YYNGEE. In DNA, the CDR3 is TGTGCCAGCGGATCGACGAGAGCAGCGCGACTGGACTCAAGAAAGACCTATGGCTACACCTTC. As protein: CASGSTRAARLDSRKTYGYTF.

This chain joins TRBV10-2 and TRBJ1-2; TRBD1 is a possible D gene (5 bases). Per the germline V gene, CDR1 is WSHSY and CDR2 is SAAADI. V was shortened by 6 bases and J by 3 bases, with 14 bases between the two germline ends. The CDR3 covers 14 residues. The CDR3 sequence: CASSGAYTDYGYTF. The CDR3, as DNA: TGCGCCAGCAGCGGGGCCTATACGGACTATGGCTACACCTTC.

The V gene is TRBV11-3, the J gene TRBJ1-1; D perhaps matches TRBD1 (5 bases). V was shortened by 3 bases and J by 1 base, with 15 bases between the two germline ends. The CDR3 is 16 residues long. The germline gives CDR1 SGHNT, CDR2 YENEEA. The DNA of the CDR3 is TGTGCCAGCAGCTTCCGCCGGACAAGCCAGAACACTGAAGCTTTCTTT. Residues: CASSFRRTSQNTEAFF.

V usage is TRBV7-3 and J usage is TRBJ2-1, with a weak D call TRBD2 (6 bases). This CDR3 spans 13 amino acids. Trimming left V 3 bases short and J 13 bases short, with 16 bases between. Germline-derived CDR1 and CDR2 are SGHTA and FQGTGA. The CDR3 bases are TGTGCCAGCAGCTTGGGTGGGGGAGCGGGTCAGTTCTTC. This encodes CASSLGGGAGQFF.